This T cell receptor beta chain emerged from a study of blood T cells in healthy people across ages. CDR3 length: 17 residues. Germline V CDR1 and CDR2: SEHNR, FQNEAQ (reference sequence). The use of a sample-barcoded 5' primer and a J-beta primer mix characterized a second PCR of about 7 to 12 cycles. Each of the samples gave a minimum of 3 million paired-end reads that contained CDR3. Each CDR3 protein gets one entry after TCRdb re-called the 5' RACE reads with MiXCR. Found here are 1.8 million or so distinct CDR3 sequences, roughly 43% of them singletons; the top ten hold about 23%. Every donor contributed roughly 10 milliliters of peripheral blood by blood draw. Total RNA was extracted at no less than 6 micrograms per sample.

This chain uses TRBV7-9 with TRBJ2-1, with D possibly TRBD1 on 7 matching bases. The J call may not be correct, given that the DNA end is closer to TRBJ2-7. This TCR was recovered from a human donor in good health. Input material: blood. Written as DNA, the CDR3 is TGTGCCAGCAGCCTTGCCTACCAGGGGGGCGACTACAATGAGCAGTACTTC. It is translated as CASSLAYQGGDYNEQYF.